Listed here are 24 T cell receptor beta chains from one sample, sequenced in a study of T cells in localized non-small cell lung cancer. Measured with immunoSEQ multiplex PCR; TCRdb has only the in-frame clones, and not every one. The data show under 5,500 clones, 25% to 35% seen once. The sequenced sample was lung tumor tissue, obtained before any cancer treatment. The receptors come from a woman between 35 and 75 years old with stage II squamous cell lung carcinoma.

V usage is TRBV11-3 and J usage is TRBJ1-3; 8 bases line up with TRBD1. In germline, CDR1 is SGHNT, CDR2 YENEEA. This CDR3 region has 15 residues. The ends lost 2 bases at V and 2 bases at J; junction bases unmatched: 2. The DNA for the CDR3 is TGTGCCAGCAGCTTATCACAGGGGGCTGGAAACACCATATATTTT. Protein: CASSLSQGAGNTIYF.

This clone has only a few counts. The V gene is TRBV5-1, the J gene TRBJ1-4; 8 nucleotides match TRBD1. Trimming cost V 4 bases and J 6 bases; bases outside gene matches: 5. This CDR3 is built from 14 residues. Germline loops: CDR1 SGHRS, CDR2 YFSETQ. CDR3: CASSLNRGDEKLFF. Written as DNA, the CDR3 is TGCGCCAGCAGCCTAAACAGGGGGGATGAAAAACTGTTTTTT.

In DNA, the CDR3 is TGTGCCTGGAGTGTGGCGGACCCGACTAGCGGGGCTGAGCAGTACTTC. Residues: CAWSVADPTSGAEQYF. The V call is TRBV30, the J call TRBJ2-7; 11 bases line up with TRBD2. V lost 0 bases, J lost 7 bases, and 11 bases stayed unmatched. Per germline, CDR1 GTSNPN and CDR2 SVGIG (reference sequence). The CDR3 totals 16 residues.

CDR3 in amino acids: CASSLRGQGAYETQYF. In DNA form, the CDR3 reads TGTGCCAGCAGTCTACGCGGACAGGGGGCTTACGAGACCCAGTACTTC. V and J are TRBV28 and TRBJ2-5; 11 bases line up with TRBD1. V lost 5 bases and J lost 5; bases outside the gene matches: 10. Germline CDR1 reads MDHEN; CDR2 reads SYDVKM. This CDR3 spans 16 amino acids.

V usage is TRBV19 and J usage is TRBJ2-6; 7 bases align to TRBD2. The length of the CDR3 is 16 residues. CDR1 and CDR2 from the germline V gene are LNHDA and SQIVND (reference sequence). V lost 6 bases, J lost 2 bases, and 7 bases stayed unmatched. This CDR3 reads CASRKDGGAGANVLTF. The CDR3 DNA is TGTGCCAGTAGAAAGGATGGGGGGGCTGGGGCCAACGTCCTGACTTTC.

V and J are TRBV14 and TRBJ2-1; 7 positions match TRBD2. This CDR3 region has 18 residues. Germline lookup yields CDR1 SGHDN and CDR2 FVKESK. Trimming removed 4 bases from V and 0 bases from J; junction bases left unmatched: 12. The CDR3 loop reads CASSPTLGLADSYNEQFF. CDR3 DNA sequence: TGTGCCAGCAGCCCTACCCTGGGGCTAGCGGACTCCTACAATGAGCAGTTCTTC.

In its sample, this clone was seen a few times. This chain links TRBV11-1 with TRBJ1-1; 9 bases are a match to TRBD1. V gave up 5 bases and J gave up 4 bases; unmatched junction bases: 8. The CDR3 runs to 15 residues. Looked up from germline, CDR1 is SGHAT and CDR2 is FQDESV (reference sequence). The chain's CDR3 is CASSPGQGRGTEAFF. The CDR3 bases are TGTGCCAGCAGCCCGGGACAGGGAAGGGGCACTGAAGCTTTCTTT.

J is TRBJ2-2 and V is TRBV28; the D gene is possibly TRBD2 (5 bases). This CDR3 comprises 17 residues. Per germline, CDR1 MDHEN and CDR2 SYDVKM. V gave up 4 bases and J gave up 1 base, with 16 bases separating them. CDR3 coding DNA: TGTGCCAGCAGTTCGGGGAGAGGGTCGGAGAACACCGGGGAGCTGTTTTTT. The encoded protein is CASSSGRGSENTGELFF.

The genes are TRBV11-3 and TRBJ1-5, with 9 bases lining up with TRBD1. Germline values: CDR1 SGHNT, CDR2 YENEEA. The CDR3 has 15 residues. Trimming cost V 5 bases and J 4 bases; bases outside gene matches: 6. In DNA, the CDR3 is TGTGCCAGCAGCCCAGGACAGGGGATGAATCAGCCCCAGCATTTT. This gives the protein CASSPGQGMNQPQHF.

The chain uses TRBV9 and TRBJ1-3, with D unresolved. The CDR3 covers 13 residues. Germline CDR1 is SGDLS and CDR2 is YYNGEE. Trimming pared 3 bases from V and 1 base from J, leaving 5 bases between. In nucleotides, the CDR3 is TGTGCCAGCAGCGCCCCTTCTGGAAACACCATATATTTT. Its protein is CASSAPSGNTIYF.

The chain uses TRBV10-2 and TRBJ1-2, with D unclear. Germline V lookup: CDR1 WSHSY, CDR2 SAAADI. Trimming cost V 0 bases and J 8 bases, with 13 bases left between them. The CDR3 runs 14 residues. The CDR3 sequence: CASSESRNIGGYTF. The CDR3 DNA follows: TGCGCCAGCAGTGAGTCTCGGAATATAGGAGGCTACACCTTC.

This clone was observed a few times. V and J are TRBV28 and TRBJ1-4, with a tentative D call TRBD1 (6 bases). Trimming removed 6 bases at V and 2 bases at J, with 16 bases between. The germline V gene has CDR1 MDHEN and CDR2 SYDVKM. CDR3 size: 16 residues. CDR3: CASSPRRGVTNEKLFF. The CDR3 bases are TGTGCCAGCAGCCCTAGGAGGGGGGTGACTAATGAAAAACTGTTTTTT.

This clone was seen a handful of times. The rearrangement joins TRBV28 to TRBJ1-5; D is uncertain. Trimming pared 3 bases from V and 5 bases from J, leaving 8 bases between. The CDR3 covers 13 residues. CDR1 is MDHEN, CDR2 SYDVKM, per germline. CDR3 DNA: TGTGCCAGCAGTTTGTACGGAGATCAGCCCCAGCATTTT. Protein product: CASSLYGDQPQHF.

This chain joins TRBV28 and TRBJ2-7; no definite D call. The CDR3 spans 12 residues. Germline CDR1 is MDHEN and CDR2 is SYDVKM. Deletions cut 8 bases from V and 3 bases from J, with 11 bases between. CDR3 amino acids: CASSDAIYEQYF. CDR3 bases: TGTGCCAGCTCGGACGCCATCTACGAGCAGTACTTC.

This clone is medium-sized within its sample. V gene TRBV7-2 combines with J gene TRBJ1-1, with D maybe TRBD1 (6 bases). The CDR3 spans 13 residues. The V and J ends lost 1 base and 5 bases respectively, with 8 bases between them. Germline V gene data show CDR1 as SGHTA and CDR2 as FQGNSA. CDR3 coding DNA: TGTGCCAGCAGCTTAGTAACAGGGACTGAAGCTTTCTTT. This codes for CASSLVTGTEAFF.

This clone was seen a single time. The V and J genes are TRBV29-1 and TRBJ2-3; a weak D match, TRBD1 (5 bases). CDR3 length: 18 residues. Trimming cost V 1 base and J 3 bases, with 23 bases left between them. Looked up from germline, CDR1 is SQVTM and CDR2 is ANQGSEA. The CDR3 DNA sequence: TGCAGCGTTGAAGGTACAGGCACCTTTGGGATGGCGACAGATACGCAGTATTTT. Protein: CSVEGTGTFGMATDTQYF.

V is TRBV9 and J is TRBJ1-2; no reliable D call. V was pared by 5 bases and J by 4 bases, with 15 bases between. CDR3 length: 14 residues. CDR1 is SGDLS and CDR2 is YYNGEE in the germline V gene. For the CDR3, the DNA is TGTGCCAGCAGTCAAGAGGCCTTCGGCTATGGCTACACCTTC. Translating it yields CASSQEAFGYGYTF.

The chain is built from TRBV5-1 and TRBJ2-3; TRBD1 matches 10 bases. V lost 4 bases to trimming and J lost 5 bases; unmatched junction nucleotides: 4. CDR3 length equals 14 residues. CDR1 is SGHRS and CDR2 is YFSETQ in the germline V gene. CDR3 nucleotides: TGCGCCAGCAGCCCCGGACAGGGGGGAGATACGCAGTATTTT. Amino acids: CASSPGQGGDTQYF. Variable domain in full (rest from reference TRBV5-1 and TRBJ2-3): KAGVTQTPRYLIKTRGQQVTLSCSPISGHRSVSWYQQTPGQGLQFLFEYFSETQRNKGNFPGRFSGRQFSNSRSEMNVSTLELGDSALYLCASSPGQGGDTQYFGPGTRLTVL.

This clone is medium-sized. The chain recombines TRBV25-1 with TRBJ2-2, with D possibly matching TRBD1 (5 bases). The CDR3 extends over 14 amino acids. CDR1 and CDR2 from the germline V gene are MGHDK and SYGVNS. The germline V and J ends were trimmed by 5 bases and 4 bases, with 11 bases remaining between them. The CDR3 is CASSQGGGTGELFF. The CDR3 bases are TGTGCCAGCAGTCAGGGTGGCGGCACCGGGGAGCTGTTTTTT.

The rearrangement uses TRBV9 and TRBJ2-2; 9 bases are a match to TRBD2. Germline CDR1 reads SGDLS; CDR2 reads YYNGEE. CDR3 length equals 17 residues. V lost 0 bases, J lost 1 base, and 4 bases stayed unmatched. The CDR3 nucleotides are TGTGCCAGCAGCGTAGCTAGCGGGGCAGTGAACACCGGGGAGCTGTTTTTT. Its translation: CASSVASGAVNTGELFF.

This clone rates as medium-sized. The chain couples TRBV11-3 to TRBJ2-1; D gene ambiguous. V gave up 0 bases and J gave up 4 bases, with 13 bases separating them. This CDR3 region has 16 residues. The germline CDR1 and CDR2 sequences are SGHNT and YENEEA. CDR3 sequence reads: CASSLDGNTDYNEQFF. CDR3 DNA: TGTGCCAGCAGCTTAGATGGGAACACGGATTACAATGAGCAGTTCTTC.

The J gene is TRBJ1-2, the V gene TRBV19; a weak D match, TRBD1 (5 bases). V was clipped by 9 bases and J by 4 bases, with 12 bases between them. The CDR3 is 12 residues long. Germline CDR1 reads LNHDA; CDR2 reads SQIVND (reference sequence). The CDR3 sequence: CASWDGIYGYTF. The CDR3 DNA reads as TGTGCCAGCTGGGACGGAATCTATGGCTACACCTTC.

By frequency in the sample, this clone is medium-sized. The chain combines TRBV6-8 with TRBJ1-1; 7 positions agree with TRBD1. CDR1 and CDR2 from the germline V gene are MNHGY and SAAAGT. This CDR3 has 14 residues. With V trimmed by 2 bases and J by 10 bases, 10 bases remained unmatched. CDR3 bases: TGTGCCAGCAGTTACGCCGGTACCCAGGGGGTAGCTTTCTTT. Translation: CASSYAGTQGVAFF.

This chain links TRBV18 with TRBJ1-1; D call uncertain. Looked up from germline, CDR1 is KGHSH and CDR2 is LQKENI. This CDR3 contains 13 residues. Trimming took off 2 bases at V and 4 bases at J, with 8 bases between the two ends. The CDR3 is CASSPEGITEAFF. In DNA form, the CDR3 reads TGTGCCAGCTCACCAGAGGGTATCACTGAAGCTTTCTTT.